Listed here are 2 T cell receptor beta chains from one sample, sequenced in a study of CD8 T cells in ankylosing spondylitis. The study's findings and limits: Roughly eight highly homologous variants made up a TCR beta motif that seemed to typify ankylosing spondylitis blood.

TCRdb fed the 5' RACE reads into MiXCR, producing one record per CDR3 protein. This sample has under 850,000 distinct CDR3 sequences, with about 20% found just once. No cognate antigen is known for these TCRs. The specimen sequenced was blood, either unsorted or a sorted T cell fraction (not recorded which). Source of these receptors: a male donor with ankylosing spondylitis.

The chain uses TRBV12-3 or TRBV12-4 and TRBJ1-1; perhaps TRBD1 as D (6 bases). CDR3 size: 14 residues. Trimming left V 7 bases short and J 4 bases short, with 16 bases between. CDR3 DNA: TGTGCCAGCACCCCCCGGCAGGGGATCACTGAAGCTTTCTTT. Translation: CASTPRQGITEAFF.

The V and J genes are TRBV7-8 and TRBJ2-1; 7 bases are shared with TRBD2. Per germline, CDR1 SGHVS and CDR2 FQNEAQ. This CDR3 is built from 17 residues. V dropped 1 base and J dropped 5; count of bases not matched to a gene: 11. CDR3 nucleotides: TGTGCCAGCAGCTTAGGGATCGGGGGGATACTTAACAATGAGCAGTTCTTC. This gives the protein CASSLGIGGILNNEQFF.